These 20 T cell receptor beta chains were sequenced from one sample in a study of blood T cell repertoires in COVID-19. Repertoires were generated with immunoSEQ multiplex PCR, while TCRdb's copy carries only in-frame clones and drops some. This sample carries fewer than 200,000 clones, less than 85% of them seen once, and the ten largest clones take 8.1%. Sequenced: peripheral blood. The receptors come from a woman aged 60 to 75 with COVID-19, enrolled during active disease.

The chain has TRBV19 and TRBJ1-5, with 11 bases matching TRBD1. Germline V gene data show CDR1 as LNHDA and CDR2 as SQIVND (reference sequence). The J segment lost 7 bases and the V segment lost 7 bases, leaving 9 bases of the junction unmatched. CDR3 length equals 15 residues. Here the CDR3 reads CASTTTGQGVQPQHF. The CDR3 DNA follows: TGTGCCAGTACTACCACGGGACAGGGGGTCCAGCCCCAGCATTTT.

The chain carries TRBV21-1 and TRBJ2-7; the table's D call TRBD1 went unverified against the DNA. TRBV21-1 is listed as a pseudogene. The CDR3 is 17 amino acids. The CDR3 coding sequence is TGTGCCAGCAGCAAAGCGCTTTTTGGTACAGGGGGAGACGAGCAGTACGTC. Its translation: CASSKALFGTGGDEQYV.

The CDR3 spells CSVRGGGTEAFF. CDR3 nucleotide sequence: TGCAGCGTTAGGGGGGGAGGCACTGAAGCTTTCTTT. This chain uses TRBV29-1 with TRBJ1-1; perhaps TRBD1 as D (6 bases). Germline CDR1 SQVTM, CDR2 ANQGSEA. The CDR3 loop spans 12 amino acids. V was pared by 5 bases and J by 4 bases, with 11 bases between.

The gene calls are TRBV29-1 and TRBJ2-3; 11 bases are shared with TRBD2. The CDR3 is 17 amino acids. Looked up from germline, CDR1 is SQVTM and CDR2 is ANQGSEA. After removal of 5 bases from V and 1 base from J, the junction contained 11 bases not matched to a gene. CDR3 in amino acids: CSVSGTGTSGRTDTQYF. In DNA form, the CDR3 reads TGCAGCGTTTCCGGGACGGGGACTAGCGGTCGCACAGATACGCAGTATTTT.

This chain's CDR3 is CASSLARAGKSQSPNEKLFF. The CDR3 DNA follows: TGTGCCAGCAGCTTAGCTCGGGCAGGGAAGTCTCAATCTCCCAATGAAAAACTGTTTTTT. The V and J genes are TRBV7-4 and TRBJ1-4; D may be TRBD1 (5 bases). With 0 bases removed from V and 5 bases from J, the gap between germline ends came to 25 bases. CDR1 SGHVT and CDR2 SQSDAQ come from the germline V gene. The CDR3 extends over 20 amino acids.

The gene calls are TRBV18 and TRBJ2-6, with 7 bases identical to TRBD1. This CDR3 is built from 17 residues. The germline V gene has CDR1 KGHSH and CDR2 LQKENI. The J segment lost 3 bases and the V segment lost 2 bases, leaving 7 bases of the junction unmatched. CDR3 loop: CASSPSTGVGGANVLTF. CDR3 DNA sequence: TGTGCCAGCTCACCATCAACAGGGGTAGGTGGGGCCAACGTCCTGACTTTC. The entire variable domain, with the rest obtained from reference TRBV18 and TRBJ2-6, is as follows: NAGVMQNPRHLVRRRGQEARLRCSPMKGHSHVYWYRQLPEEGLKFMVYLQKENIIDESGMPKERFSAEFPKEGPSILRIQQVVRGDSAAYFCASSPSTGVGGANVLTFGAGSRLTVL.

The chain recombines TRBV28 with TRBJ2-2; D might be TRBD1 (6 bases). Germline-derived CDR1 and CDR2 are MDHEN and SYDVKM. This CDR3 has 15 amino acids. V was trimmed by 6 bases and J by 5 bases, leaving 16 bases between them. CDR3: CASRSQGPGTGELFF. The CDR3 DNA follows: TGTGCCAGCAGGTCCCAGGGGCCAGGAACCGGGGAGCTGTTTTTT.

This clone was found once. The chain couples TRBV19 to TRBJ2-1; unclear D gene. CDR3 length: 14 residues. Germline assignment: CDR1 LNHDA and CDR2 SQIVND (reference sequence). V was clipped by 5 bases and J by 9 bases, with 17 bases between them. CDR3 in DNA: TGTGCCAGTAGTCCCCTAGGTAATGTGGGTGAGCAGTTCTTC. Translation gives CASSPLGNVGEQFF.

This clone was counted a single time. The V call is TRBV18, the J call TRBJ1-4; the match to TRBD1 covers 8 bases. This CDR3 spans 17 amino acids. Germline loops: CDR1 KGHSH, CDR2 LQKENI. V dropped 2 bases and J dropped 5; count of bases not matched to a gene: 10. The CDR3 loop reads CASSPMRQGTENEKLFF. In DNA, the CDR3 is TGTGCCAGCTCACCAATGAGACAGGGGACGGAAAATGAAAAACTGTTTTTT.

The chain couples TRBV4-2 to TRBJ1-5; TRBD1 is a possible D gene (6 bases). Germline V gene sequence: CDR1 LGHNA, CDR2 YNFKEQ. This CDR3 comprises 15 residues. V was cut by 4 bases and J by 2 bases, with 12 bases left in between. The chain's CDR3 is CASSPEGGGNQPQHF. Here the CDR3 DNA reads TGTGCCAGCAGCCCAGAGGGGGGGGGCAATCAGCCCCAGCATTTT.

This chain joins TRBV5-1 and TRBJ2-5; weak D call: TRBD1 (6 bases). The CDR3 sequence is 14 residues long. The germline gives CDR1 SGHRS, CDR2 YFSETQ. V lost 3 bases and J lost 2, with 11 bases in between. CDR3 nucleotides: TGCGCCAGCAGCTATACGGACAGACAAGAGACCCAGTACTTC. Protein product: CASSYTDRQETQYF.

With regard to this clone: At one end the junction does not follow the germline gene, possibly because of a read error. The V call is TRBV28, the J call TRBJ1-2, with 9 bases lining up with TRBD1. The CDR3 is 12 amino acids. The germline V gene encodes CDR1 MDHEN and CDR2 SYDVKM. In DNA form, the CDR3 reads TGTGCCAGCAGATTAACAGGGGGCTTAATCGCCTTC. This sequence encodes CASRLTGGLIAF.

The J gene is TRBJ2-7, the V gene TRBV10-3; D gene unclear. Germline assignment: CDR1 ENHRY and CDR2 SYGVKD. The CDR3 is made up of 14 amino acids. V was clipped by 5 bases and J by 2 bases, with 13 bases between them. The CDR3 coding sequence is TGTGCCATCAGTATGGCGGAGATGGCCTACGAGCAGTACTTC. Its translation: CAISMAEMAYEQYF.

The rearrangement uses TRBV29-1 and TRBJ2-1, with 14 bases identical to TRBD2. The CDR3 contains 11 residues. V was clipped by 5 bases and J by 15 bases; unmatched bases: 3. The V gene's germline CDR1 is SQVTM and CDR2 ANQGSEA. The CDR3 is CSVSTSGRGFF. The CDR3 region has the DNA TGCAGCGTTTCGACTAGCGGGAGGGGGTTCTTC.

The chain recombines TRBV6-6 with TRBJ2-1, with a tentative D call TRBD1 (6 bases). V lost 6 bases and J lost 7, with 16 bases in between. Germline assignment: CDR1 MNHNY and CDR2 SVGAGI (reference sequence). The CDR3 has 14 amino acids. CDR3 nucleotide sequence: TGTGCCAGCAGACACAACAGGGTACGAAATGAGCAGTTCTTC. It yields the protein CASRHNRVRNEQFF.

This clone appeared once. CDR3 nucleotides: TGTGCCAGCAGTTCCCACGGGACAGGGGGCGGCAATCAGCCCCAGCATTTT. Its protein product is CASSSHGTGGGNQPQHF. The chain joins TRBV27 to TRBJ1-5; TRBD1 matches at 12 bases. This CDR3 spans 17 amino acids. Germline V lookup: CDR1 MNHEY, CDR2 SMNVEV (reference sequence). Trimming took 4 bases from V and 2 from J; bases not matched to a gene: 6.

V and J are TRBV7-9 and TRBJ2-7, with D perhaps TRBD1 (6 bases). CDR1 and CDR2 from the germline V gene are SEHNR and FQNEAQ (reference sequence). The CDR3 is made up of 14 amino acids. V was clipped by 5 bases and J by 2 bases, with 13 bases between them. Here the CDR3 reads CASSARDTPYEQYV. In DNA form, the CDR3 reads TGTGCCAGCAGCGCGAGGGACACTCCCTACGAGCAGTACGTC.

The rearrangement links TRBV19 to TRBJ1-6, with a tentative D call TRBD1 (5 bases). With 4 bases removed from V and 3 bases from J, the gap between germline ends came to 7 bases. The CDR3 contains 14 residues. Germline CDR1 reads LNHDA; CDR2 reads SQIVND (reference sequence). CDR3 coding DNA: TGTGCCAGTAGTAGGACATTCTATAATTCACCCCTCCACTTT. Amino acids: CASSRTFYNSPLHF.

As DNA, the CDR3 is TGTGCCAGCAGTTTACGACTGGACAGGAACACCGGGGAGCTGTTTTTT. This sequence encodes CASSLRLDRNTGELFF. The chain joins TRBV27 to TRBJ2-2, with a weak D call TRBD1 (6 bases). Trimming pared 2 bases from V and 1 base from J, leaving 11 bases between. The V gene's germline CDR1 is MNHEY and CDR2 SMNVEV (reference sequence). The CDR3 has 16 residues.

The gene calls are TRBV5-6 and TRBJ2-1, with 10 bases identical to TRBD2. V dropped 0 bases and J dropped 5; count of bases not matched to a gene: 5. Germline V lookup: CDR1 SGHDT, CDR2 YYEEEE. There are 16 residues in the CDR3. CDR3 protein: CASSLVAGGLNNEQFF. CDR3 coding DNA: TGTGCCAGCAGCTTGGTAGCGGGGGGATTGAACAATGAGCAGTTCTTC.